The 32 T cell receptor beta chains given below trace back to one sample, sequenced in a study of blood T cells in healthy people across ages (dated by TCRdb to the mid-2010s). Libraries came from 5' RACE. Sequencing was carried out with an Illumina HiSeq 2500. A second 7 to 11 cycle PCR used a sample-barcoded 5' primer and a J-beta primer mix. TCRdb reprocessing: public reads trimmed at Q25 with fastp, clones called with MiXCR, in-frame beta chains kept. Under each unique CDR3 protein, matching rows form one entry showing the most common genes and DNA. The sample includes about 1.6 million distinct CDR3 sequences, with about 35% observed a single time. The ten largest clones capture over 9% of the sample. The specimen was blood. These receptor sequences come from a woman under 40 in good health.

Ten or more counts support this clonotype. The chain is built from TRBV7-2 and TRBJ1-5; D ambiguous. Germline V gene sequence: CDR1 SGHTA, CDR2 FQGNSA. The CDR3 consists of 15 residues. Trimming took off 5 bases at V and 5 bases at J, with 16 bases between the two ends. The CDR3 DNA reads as TGTGCCAGCAGCCTCGATTCGGCGAGGTATCAGCCCCAGCATTTT. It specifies CASSLDSARYQPQHF.

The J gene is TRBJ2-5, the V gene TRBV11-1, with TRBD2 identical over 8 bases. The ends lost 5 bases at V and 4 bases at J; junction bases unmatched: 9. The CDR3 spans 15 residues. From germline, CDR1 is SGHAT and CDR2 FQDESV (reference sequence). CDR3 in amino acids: CASSIGTSDTETQYF. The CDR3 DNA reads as TGTGCCAGCAGCATCGGGACTAGTGACACAGAGACCCAGTACTTC.

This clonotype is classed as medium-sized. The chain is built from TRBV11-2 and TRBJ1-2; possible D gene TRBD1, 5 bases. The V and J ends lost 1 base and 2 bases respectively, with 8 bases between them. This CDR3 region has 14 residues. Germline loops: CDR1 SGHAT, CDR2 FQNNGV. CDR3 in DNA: TGTGCCAGCAGCTTAGGTCCAGGGAACTATGGCTACACCTTC. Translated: CASSLGPGNYGYTF.

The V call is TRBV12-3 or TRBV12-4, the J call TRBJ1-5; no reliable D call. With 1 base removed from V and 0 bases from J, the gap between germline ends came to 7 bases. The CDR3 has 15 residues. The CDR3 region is CASSLEENSNQPQHF. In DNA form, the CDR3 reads TGTGCCAGCAGTTTAGAAGAAAATAGCAATCAGCCCCAGCATTTT.

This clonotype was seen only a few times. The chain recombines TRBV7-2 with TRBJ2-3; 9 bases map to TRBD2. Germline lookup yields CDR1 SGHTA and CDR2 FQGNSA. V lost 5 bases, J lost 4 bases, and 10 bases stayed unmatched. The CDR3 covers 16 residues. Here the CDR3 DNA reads TGTGCCAGCAGCGCCCGGCGAGCGGGGGGAGCAGATACGCAGTATTTT. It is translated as CASSARRAGGADTQYF.

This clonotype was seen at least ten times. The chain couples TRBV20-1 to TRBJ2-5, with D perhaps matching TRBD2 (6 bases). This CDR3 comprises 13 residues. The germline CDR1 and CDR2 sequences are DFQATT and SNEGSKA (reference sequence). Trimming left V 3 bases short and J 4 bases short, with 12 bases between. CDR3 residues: CSARWSGGETQYF. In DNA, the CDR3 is TGCAGTGCTAGGTGGTCCGGGGGAGAGACCCAGTACTTC.

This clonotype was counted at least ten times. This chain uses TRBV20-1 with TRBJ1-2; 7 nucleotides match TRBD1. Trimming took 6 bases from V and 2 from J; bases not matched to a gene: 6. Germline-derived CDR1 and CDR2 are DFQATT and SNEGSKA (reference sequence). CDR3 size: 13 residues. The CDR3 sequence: CSARDSRNYGYTF. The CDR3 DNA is TGCAGTGCGCGGGACAGCAGAAACTATGGCTACACCTTC.

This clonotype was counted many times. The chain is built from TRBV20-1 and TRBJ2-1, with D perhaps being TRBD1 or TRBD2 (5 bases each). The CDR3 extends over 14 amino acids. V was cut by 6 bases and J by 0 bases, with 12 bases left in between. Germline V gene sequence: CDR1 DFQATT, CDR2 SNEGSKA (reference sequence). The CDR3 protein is CSARGVSSYNEQFF. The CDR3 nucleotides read TGCAGTGCCCGAGGGGTGAGCTCCTACAATGAGCAGTTCTTC.

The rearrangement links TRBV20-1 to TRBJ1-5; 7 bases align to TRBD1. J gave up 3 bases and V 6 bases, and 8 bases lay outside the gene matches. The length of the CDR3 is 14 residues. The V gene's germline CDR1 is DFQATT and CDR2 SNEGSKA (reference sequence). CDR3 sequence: CSALTTGHNQPQHF. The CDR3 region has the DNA TGCAGTGCGCTTACGACAGGGCACAATCAGCCCCAGCATTTT.

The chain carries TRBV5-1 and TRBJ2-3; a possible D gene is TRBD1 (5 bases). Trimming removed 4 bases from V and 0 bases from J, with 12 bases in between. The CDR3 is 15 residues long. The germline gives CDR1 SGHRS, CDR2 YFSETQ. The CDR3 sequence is CASSVLGHSTDTQYF. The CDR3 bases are TGCGCCAGCAGCGTCCTCGGACACAGCACAGATACGCAGTATTTT.

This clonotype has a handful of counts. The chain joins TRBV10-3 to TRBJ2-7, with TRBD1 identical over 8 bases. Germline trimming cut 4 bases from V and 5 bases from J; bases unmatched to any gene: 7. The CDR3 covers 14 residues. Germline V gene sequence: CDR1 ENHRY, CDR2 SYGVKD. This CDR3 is CAISGTGGINEQYF. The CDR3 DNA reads TGTGCCATCAGTGGCACAGGGGGTATCAACGAGCAGTACTTC.

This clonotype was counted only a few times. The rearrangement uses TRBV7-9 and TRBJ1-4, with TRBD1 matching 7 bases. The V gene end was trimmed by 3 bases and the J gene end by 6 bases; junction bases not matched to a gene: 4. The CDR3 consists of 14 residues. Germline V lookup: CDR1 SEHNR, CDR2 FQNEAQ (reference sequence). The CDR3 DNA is TGTGCCAGCAGCTTCTCCAGGGGGGATGAAAAACTGTTTTTT. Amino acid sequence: CASSFSRGDEKLFF.

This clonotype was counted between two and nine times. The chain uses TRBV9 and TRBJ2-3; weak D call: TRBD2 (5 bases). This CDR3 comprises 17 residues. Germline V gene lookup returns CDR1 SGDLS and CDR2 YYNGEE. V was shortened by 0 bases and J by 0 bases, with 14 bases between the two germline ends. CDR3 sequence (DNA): TGTGCCAGCAGCGTAGGCGGTCTAGCAATAAGCACAGATACGCAGTATTTT. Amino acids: CASSVGGLAISTDTQYF.

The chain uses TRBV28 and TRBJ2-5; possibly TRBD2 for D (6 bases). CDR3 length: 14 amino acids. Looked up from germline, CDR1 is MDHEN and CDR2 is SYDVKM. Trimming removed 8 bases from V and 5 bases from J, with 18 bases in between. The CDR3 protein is CASRRESVRETQYF. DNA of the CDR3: TGTGCCAGCCGGAGGGAGTCAGTGAGGGAGACCCAGTACTTC.

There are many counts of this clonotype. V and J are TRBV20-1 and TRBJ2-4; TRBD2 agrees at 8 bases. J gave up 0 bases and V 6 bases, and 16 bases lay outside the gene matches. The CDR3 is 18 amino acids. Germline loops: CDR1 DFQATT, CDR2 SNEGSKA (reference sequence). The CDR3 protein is CSAYKDHGREVAKNIQYF. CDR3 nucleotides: TGCAGTGCCTATAAAGATCACGGGAGGGAGGTAGCCAAAAACATTCAGTACTTC.

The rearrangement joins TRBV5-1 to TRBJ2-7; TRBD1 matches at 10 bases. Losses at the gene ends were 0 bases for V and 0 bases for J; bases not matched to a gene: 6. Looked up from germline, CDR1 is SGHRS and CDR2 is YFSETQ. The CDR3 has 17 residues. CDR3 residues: CASSLGPGQGSSYEQYF. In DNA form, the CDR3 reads TGCGCCAGCAGCTTGGGACCGGGACAGGGGTCCTCCTACGAGCAGTACTTC.

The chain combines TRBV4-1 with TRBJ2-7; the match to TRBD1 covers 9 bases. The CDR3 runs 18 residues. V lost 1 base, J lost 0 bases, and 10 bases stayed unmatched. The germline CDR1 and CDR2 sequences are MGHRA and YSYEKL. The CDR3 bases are TGCGCCAGCAGCCAAGGGGGACAGGGTAATCCTAGCTCCTACGAGCAGTACTTC. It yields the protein CASSQGGQGNPSSYEQYF.

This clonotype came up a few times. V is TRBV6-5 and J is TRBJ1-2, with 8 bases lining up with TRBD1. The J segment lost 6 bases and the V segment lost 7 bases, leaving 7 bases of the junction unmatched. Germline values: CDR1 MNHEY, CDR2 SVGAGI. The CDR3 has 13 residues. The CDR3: CASTTQGGNGYTF. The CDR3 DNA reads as TGTGCCAGCACCACACAGGGGGGGAATGGCTACACCTTC.

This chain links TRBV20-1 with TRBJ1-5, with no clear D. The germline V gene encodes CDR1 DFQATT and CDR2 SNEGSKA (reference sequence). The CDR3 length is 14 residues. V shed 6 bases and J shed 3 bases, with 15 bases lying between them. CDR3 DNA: TGCAGTGCCCTGCAGGAGGCATTCAATCAGCCCCAGCATTTT. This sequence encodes CSALQEAFNQPQHF.

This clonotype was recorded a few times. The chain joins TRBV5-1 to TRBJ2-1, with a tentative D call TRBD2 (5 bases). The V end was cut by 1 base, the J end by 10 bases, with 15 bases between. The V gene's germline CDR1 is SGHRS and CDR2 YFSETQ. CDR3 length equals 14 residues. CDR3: CASSLLATTAEQFF. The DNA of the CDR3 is TGCGCCAGCAGCTTGCTAGCCACCACGGCGGAGCAGTTCTTC.

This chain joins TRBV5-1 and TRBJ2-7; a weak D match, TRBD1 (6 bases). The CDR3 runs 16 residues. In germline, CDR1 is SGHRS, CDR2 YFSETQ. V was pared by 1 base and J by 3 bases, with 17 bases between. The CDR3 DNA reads TGCGCCAGCAGCTTGACCAAGACAGAGGGGGTCTACGAGCAGTACTTC. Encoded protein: CASSLTKTEGVYEQYF.

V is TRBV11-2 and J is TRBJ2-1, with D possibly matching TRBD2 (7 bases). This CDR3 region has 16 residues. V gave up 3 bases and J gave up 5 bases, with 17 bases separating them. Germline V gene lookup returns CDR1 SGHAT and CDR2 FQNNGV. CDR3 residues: CASSLPPGGPHNEQFF. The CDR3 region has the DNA TGTGCCAGCAGCTTGCCTCCGGGGGGCCCCCACAATGAGCAGTTCTTC.

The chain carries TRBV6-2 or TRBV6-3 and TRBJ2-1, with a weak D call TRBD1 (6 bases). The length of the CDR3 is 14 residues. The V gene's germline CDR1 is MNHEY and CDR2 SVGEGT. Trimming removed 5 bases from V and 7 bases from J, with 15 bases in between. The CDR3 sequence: CASSEVGQFNEQFF. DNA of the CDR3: TGTGCCAGCAGTGAGGTAGGACAGTTTAATGAGCAGTTCTTC.

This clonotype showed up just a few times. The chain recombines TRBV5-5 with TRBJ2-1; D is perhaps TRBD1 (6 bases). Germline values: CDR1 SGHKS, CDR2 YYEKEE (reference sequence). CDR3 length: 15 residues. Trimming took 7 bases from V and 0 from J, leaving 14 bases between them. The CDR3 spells CASYREPSSYNEQFF. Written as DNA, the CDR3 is TGTGCCAGCTACAGGGAGCCCTCCTCCTACAATGAGCAGTTCTTC.

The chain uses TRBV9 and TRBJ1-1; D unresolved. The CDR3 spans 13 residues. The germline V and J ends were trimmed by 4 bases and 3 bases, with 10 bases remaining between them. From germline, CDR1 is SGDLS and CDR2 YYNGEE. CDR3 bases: TGTGCCAGCAGCCCTCCGTCGGACACTGAAGCTTTCTTT. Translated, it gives CASSPPSDTEAFF.

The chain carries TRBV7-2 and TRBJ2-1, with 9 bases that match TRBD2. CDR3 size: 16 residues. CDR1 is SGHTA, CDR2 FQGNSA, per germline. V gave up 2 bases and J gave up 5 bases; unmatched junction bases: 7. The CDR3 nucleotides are TGTGCCAGCAGCTTACGGCCTAGCGGGATCAACAATGAGCAGTTCTTC. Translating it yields CASSLRPSGINNEQFF.

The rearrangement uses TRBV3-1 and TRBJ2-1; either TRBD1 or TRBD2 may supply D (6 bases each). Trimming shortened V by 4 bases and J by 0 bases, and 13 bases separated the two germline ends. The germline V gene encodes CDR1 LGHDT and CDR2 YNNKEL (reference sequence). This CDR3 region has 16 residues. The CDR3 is CASSPHGGFSYNEQFF. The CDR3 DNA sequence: TGTGCCAGCAGCCCCCACGGGGGCTTCTCCTACAATGAGCAGTTCTTC.

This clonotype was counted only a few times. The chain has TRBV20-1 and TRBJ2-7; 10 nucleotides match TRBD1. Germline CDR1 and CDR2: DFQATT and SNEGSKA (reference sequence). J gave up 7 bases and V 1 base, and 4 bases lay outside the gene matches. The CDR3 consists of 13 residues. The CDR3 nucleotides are TGCAGTGCTAGAGTCTGGACAGGGGGTGAGCAGTACTTC. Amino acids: CSARVWTGGEQYF.

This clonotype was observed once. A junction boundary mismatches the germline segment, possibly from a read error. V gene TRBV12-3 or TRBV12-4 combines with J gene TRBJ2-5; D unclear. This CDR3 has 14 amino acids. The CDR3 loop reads CAGSLTAPQETQYF. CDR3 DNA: TGTGCCGGCAGTTTAACGGCCCCCCAAGAGACCCAGTACTTC.

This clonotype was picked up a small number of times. This chain's CDR3 is CASSSTELTDTQYF. Written as DNA, the CDR3 is TGCGCCAGCAGCTCGACAGAACTCACAGATACGCAGTATTTT. The chain uses TRBV5-1 and TRBJ2-3; TRBD1 might be the D (5 bases). Trimming left V 3 bases short and J 2 bases short, with 10 bases between. The CDR3 is made up of 14 amino acids. Per the germline V gene, CDR1 is SGHRS and CDR2 is YFSETQ.

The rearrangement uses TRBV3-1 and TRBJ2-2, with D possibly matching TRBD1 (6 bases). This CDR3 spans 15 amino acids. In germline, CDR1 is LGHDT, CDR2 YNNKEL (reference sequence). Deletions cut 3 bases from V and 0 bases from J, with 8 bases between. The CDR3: CASSQGHANTGELFF. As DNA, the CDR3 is TGTGCCAGCAGCCAGGGACACGCGAACACCGGGGAGCTGTTTTTT.

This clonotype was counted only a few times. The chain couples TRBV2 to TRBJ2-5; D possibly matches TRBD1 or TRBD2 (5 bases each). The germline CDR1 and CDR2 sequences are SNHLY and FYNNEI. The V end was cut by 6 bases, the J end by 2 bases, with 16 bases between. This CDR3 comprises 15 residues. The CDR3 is CASSGNRSPQETQYF. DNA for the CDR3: TGTGCCAGCAGCGGGAACAGGAGCCCACAAGAGACCCAGTACTTC.